These 10 T cell receptor beta chains were all obtained from the same sample, sequenced in a study of blood T cell repertoires in COVID-19. Profiled with immunoSEQ multiplex PCR; TCRdb holds only in-frame clones, not every one. The data hold roughly 70,000 clones, with about 73% observed a single time. Sequenced: peripheral blood. These receptor sequences come from a woman aged 65 to 85 with acute or convalescent COVID-19.

The V and J genes are TRBV29-1 and TRBJ2-7, with 9 bases fitting TRBD1. Trimming took 4 bases from V and 3 from J; bases not matched to a gene: 4. The germline V gene encodes CDR1 SQVTM and CDR2 ANQGSEA. The CDR3 loop spans 13 amino acids. In DNA form, the CDR3 reads TGCAGCGTTGGGACAGGGGTATTCTACGAGCAGTACTTC. It encodes CSVGTGVFYEQYF.

The chain joins TRBV7-9 to TRBJ1-4, with D possibly being TRBD1 (5 bases). The CDR3 runs to 16 residues. The germline V gene encodes CDR1 SEHNR and CDR2 FQNEAQ (reference sequence). The V end lost 5 bases, the J end lost 7 bases, and 20 bases lay between the germline ends. As DNA, the CDR3 is TGTGCCAGCAGCGGAATCCTCGGGCAGGGTGGTGAAAAACTGTTTTTT. Translated: CASSGILGQGGEKLFF.

The V gene is TRBV2, the J gene TRBJ2-7, with 7 bases lining up with TRBD1. Losses at the gene ends were 5 bases for V and 0 bases for J; bases not matched to a gene: 13. The length of the CDR3 is 17 residues. The germline V gene encodes CDR1 SNHLY and CDR2 FYNNEI. This CDR3 reads CASSFSRPTGSSYEQYF. The CDR3 region has the DNA TGTGCCAGCAGTTTTTCCCGGCCGACAGGGTCCTCCTACGAGCAGTACTTC. The full variable domain, in which reference TRBV2 and TRBJ2-7 provide the parts outside the CDR3, is EPEVTQTPSHQVTQMGQEVILRCVPISNHLYFYWYRQILGQKVEFLVSFYNNEISEKSEIFDDQFSVERPDGSNFTLKIRSTKLEDSAMYFCASSFSRPTGSSYEQYFGPGTRLTVT.

In this sample, this clone turned up a few times. Other DNA sequences in the same sample also yield this CDR3. The chain is built from TRBV11-2 and TRBJ2-3; D call uncertain. Germline assignment: CDR1 SGHAT and CDR2 FQNNGV. CDR3 size: 13 residues. V lost 0 bases, J lost 5 bases, and 6 bases lay in between. For the CDR3, the DNA is TGTGCCAGCAGCTTAGACACCAGAGATACGCAGTATTTT. It specifies CASSLDTRDTQYF.

This chain uses TRBV7-3 with TRBJ2-7; D perhaps matches TRBD2 (5 bases). Between the trimmed V and J ends, which lost 2 bases and 6 bases, there was a span of 11 bases. This CDR3 spans 13 amino acids. CDR1 is SGHTA and CDR2 is FQGTGA in the germline V gene. CDR3 DNA: TGTGCCAGCAGCTTAGGTCTAGCAGGCGAGCAGTACTTC. Its translation is CASSLGLAGEQYF.

This clone was detected a few times. The J gene is TRBJ2-6, the V gene TRBV10-2; 9 bases align to TRBD1. The V segment lost 6 bases and the J segment 4 bases; nucleotides outside the gene matches: 16. Germline V gene data show CDR1 as WSHSY and CDR2 as SAAADI. The CDR3 sequence is 19 residues long. CDR3 DNA sequence: TGCGCCAGCAGGAAAGTGGGACAGGGATCCCCGCGCGGGGCCAACGTCCTGACTTTC. Translation gives CASRKVGQGSPRGANVLTF.

The chain carries TRBV19 and TRBJ2-7; TRBD1 matches 7 bases. Germline trimming cut 3 bases from V and 6 bases from J; bases unmatched to any gene: 11. Per germline, CDR1 LNHDA and CDR2 SQIVND (reference sequence). The length of the CDR3 is 15 residues. The CDR3 region is CASSMRGTVRSEQYF. Here the CDR3 DNA reads TGTGCCAGTAGTATGAGAGGGACAGTTCGAAGCGAGCAGTACTTC.

The chain combines TRBV4-3 with TRBJ1-2; 10 bases agree with TRBD1. The CDR3 covers 16 residues. CDR1 and CDR2 (germline): LGHNA, YSLEER. Trimming removed 0 bases from V and 4 bases from J; junction bases left unmatched: 5. CDR3 bases: TGCGCCAGCAGCCAAGATCGACAGGGGGCCCGCTATGGCTACACCTTC. Translated, it gives CASSQDRQGARYGYTF.

V is TRBV3-1 (or the pseudogene TRBV3-2) and J is TRBJ2-5; D gene unclear. CDR3 length: 15 amino acids. From germline, CDR1 is LGHDT and CDR2 YNNKEL (reference sequence). V was cut by 5 bases and J by 5 bases, with 18 bases left in between. The CDR3 loop is CASSTDWVERETQYF. CDR3 in DNA: TGTGCCAGCAGCACCGATTGGGTGGAGAGGGAGACCCAGTACTTC.

The chain couples TRBV6-1 to TRBJ2-7, with D hard to call. CDR3 length: 13 amino acids. The germline CDR1 and CDR2 sequences are MNHNS and SASEGT. Trimming stripped 1 base from V and 3 bases from J, with 7 bases between. The CDR3 region is CASSEGASYEQYF. CDR3 nucleotide sequence: TGTGCCAGCAGTGAAGGAGCGAGCTACGAGCAGTACTTC.